These 15 T cell receptor beta chains were all obtained from the same sample, sequenced in a study of beta chain features in type 1 diabetes. Investigators reverse transcribed all isolated RNA, so they sequenced expressed TCRB transcripts. Method: immunoSEQ multiplex PCR; TCRdb's copy keeps in-frame clones and lacks some. The repertoire holds about 360,000 clones, 10% to 15% seen once, with less than 0.02% in the top ten. The sequencing input was naive CD4+ T cells from blood. These receptors originate from a man between 18 and 35 years old in good health.

V gene TRBV5-1 combines with J gene TRBJ2-7; tentative D call: TRBD2 (7 bases). From germline, CDR1 is SGHRS and CDR2 YFSETQ. The CDR3 is 14 residues long. V shed 0 bases and J shed 6 bases, with 13 bases lying between them. CDR3 sequence (DNA): TGCGCCAGCAGCTTGGCCGGGGGCGGGGGCGAGCAGTACTTC. As protein: CASSLAGGGGEQYF.

This clone was counted a few times. This chain connects TRBV7-2 to TRBJ2-5; maybe TRBD2 (6 bases). The CDR3 sequence is 16 residues long. Germline values: CDR1 SGHTA, CDR2 FQGNSA. Between the trimmed V and J ends, which lost 3 bases and 5 bases, there was a span of 19 bases. For the CDR3, the DNA is TGTGCCAGCAGCTTCCTCCGGGACTCCTCTCTGGAGACCCAGTACTTC. It encodes CASSFLRDSSLETQYF.

CDR3 region: CASSSRTGGAKNIQYF. Here the CDR3 DNA reads TGTGCCAGCAGTTCTCGGACAGGGGGAGCCAAAAACATTCAGTACTTC. The chain links TRBV27 to TRBJ2-4; 10 positions match TRBD1. Germline V gene data show CDR1 as MNHEY and CDR2 as SMNVEV (reference sequence). The J segment lost 0 bases and the V segment lost 4 bases, leaving 3 bases of the junction unmatched. This CDR3 has 16 residues.

The rearrangement uses TRBV29-1 and TRBJ2-5; no clear D. The CDR3 loop spans 10 amino acids. With 4 bases removed from V and 5 bases from J, the gap between germline ends came to 5 bases. Germline V CDR1 and CDR2: SQVTM, ANQGSEA. The CDR3 region is CSVVQETQYF. CDR3 nucleotide sequence: TGCAGCGTTGTCCAGGAGACCCAGTACTTC.

The chain uses TRBV6-5 and TRBJ2-2; D might be TRBD1 (5 bases). The CDR3 runs to 16 residues. Germline loops: CDR1 MNHEY, CDR2 SVGAGI. V was shortened by 0 bases and J by 2 bases, with 10 bases between the two germline ends. The CDR3 spells CASSYSKGRNTGELFF. The CDR3, as DNA: TGTGCCAGCAGTTACTCGAAGGGGCGCAACACCGGGGAGCTGTTTTTT.

The rearrangement uses TRBV11-1 and TRBJ2-3; 8 bases align to TRBD2. Germline values: CDR1 SGHAT, CDR2 FQDESV (reference sequence). V was clipped by 3 bases and J by 4 bases; unmatched bases: 3. The CDR3 runs to 14 residues. The CDR3 bases are TGTGCCAGCAGCTTGACTAGCGAGGCAGATACGCAGTATTTT. Its protein is CASSLTSEADTQYF.

This clone was seen only a few times. The rearrangement uses TRBV28 and TRBJ2-7, with 7 bases lining up with TRBD1. Trimming took 7 bases from V and 2 from J; bases not matched to a gene: 11. From germline, CDR1 is MDHEN and CDR2 SYDVKM. This CDR3 region has 15 residues. The CDR3 spells CASIRTRQGTYEQYF. The CDR3, as DNA: TGTGCCAGCATACGAACTCGACAGGGTACCTACGAGCAGTACTTC.

This chain connects TRBV19 to TRBJ2-3, with 11 bases identical to TRBD1. Unmatched junction bases numbered 6, after V lost 7 bases and J lost 3 bases. The germline V gene has CDR1 LNHDA and CDR2 SQIVND (reference sequence). CDR3 length equals 15 residues. The CDR3 protein is CASILGQGGTDTQYF. The CDR3 coding sequence is TGTGCCAGTATCTTGGGACAGGGGGGAACAGATACGCAGTATTTT.

This clone turned up a few times. This chain joins TRBV28 and TRBJ2-7; possible D gene TRBD2, 6 bases. The V end lost 8 bases, the J end lost 7 bases, and 21 bases lay between the germline ends. This CDR3 spans 14 amino acids. Per germline, CDR1 MDHEN and CDR2 SYDVKM. The CDR3: CASVEGGGIKEQYF. Written as DNA, the CDR3 is TGTGCCAGCGTAGAGGGCGGCGGGATAAAGGAGCAGTACTTC.

This clone occurred a few times. This sequence joins TRBV19 and TRBJ1-6; the D gene is possibly TRBD1 (5 bases). Germline CDR1 LNHDA, CDR2 SQIVND (reference sequence). The CDR3 covers 11 residues. The V and J ends lost 1 base and 14 bases respectively, with 6 bases between them. CDR3 coding DNA: TGTGCCAGTAGTATAGCAGGGACCCTCCACTTT. It encodes CASSIAGTLHF.

This clone was seen only a few times. V usage is TRBV29-1 and J usage is TRBJ2-1, with a weak D call TRBD1 (5 bases). V was trimmed by 4 bases and J by 3 bases, leaving 16 bases between them. The length of the CDR3 is 15 residues. The germline V gene encodes CDR1 SQVTM and CDR2 ANQGSEA. The chain's CDR3 is CSVGLGQGIYNEQFF. The CDR3 coding sequence is TGCAGCGTTGGCCTGGGGCAGGGAATCTACAATGAGCAGTTCTTC.

The genes are TRBV5-1 and TRBJ2-3; TRBD2 agrees at 12 bases. The CDR3 extends over 18 amino acids. V lost 2 bases and J lost 0; bases outside the gene matches: 7. Germline values: CDR1 SGHRS, CDR2 YFSETQ. The CDR3 DNA is TGCGCCAGCAGCTTACTAGCGGGGGGAGACGCTAGCACAGATACGCAGTATTTT. This encodes CASSLLAGGDASTDTQYF.

This clone showed up just a few times. J is TRBJ1-5 and V is TRBV5-1; 8 nucleotides agree with TRBD1. The CDR3 length is 14 residues. Germline lookup yields CDR1 SGHRS and CDR2 YFSETQ. The junction had 5 bases not matched to a gene; V was cut back by 4 bases and J by 5 bases. The CDR3 DNA reads as TGCGCCAGCAGCCCCCTGACAGGGGATCAGCCCCAGCATTTT. It yields the protein CASSPLTGDQPQHF.

This clone was seen a handful of times. Other nucleotide sequences in the sample specify the same CDR3. The chain uses TRBV5-1 and TRBJ1-1; no firm D call. Trimming shortened V by 1 base and J by 0 bases, and 7 bases separated the two germline ends. CDR3 length: 14 amino acids. The germline CDR1 and CDR2 sequences are SGHRS and YFSETQ. The CDR3 loop reads CASSLRQMNTEAFF. The CDR3 region has the DNA TGCGCCAGCAGCTTGCGCCAGATGAACACTGAAGCTTTCTTT.

There are a few counts of this clone. The chain joins TRBV14 to TRBJ2-1, with 7 bases identical to TRBD2. This CDR3 region has 13 residues. Per the germline V gene, CDR1 is SGHDN and CDR2 is FVKESK. Trimming at V came to 2 bases and at J to 7 bases, leaving 2 bases not matched to a gene. The CDR3 nucleotides are TGTGCCAGCAGCCAATTGGGGGGGAATGAGCAGTTCTTC. Residues: CASSQLGGNEQFF.